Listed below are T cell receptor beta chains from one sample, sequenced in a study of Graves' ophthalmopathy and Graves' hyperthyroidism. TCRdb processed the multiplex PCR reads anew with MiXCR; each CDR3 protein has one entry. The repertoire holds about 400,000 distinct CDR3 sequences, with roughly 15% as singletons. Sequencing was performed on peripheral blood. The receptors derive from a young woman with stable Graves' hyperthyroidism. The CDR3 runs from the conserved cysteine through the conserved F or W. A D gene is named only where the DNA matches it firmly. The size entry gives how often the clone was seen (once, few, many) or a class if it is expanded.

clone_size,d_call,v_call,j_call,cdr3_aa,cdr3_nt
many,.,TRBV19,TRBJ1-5,CASSMGGVQPQHF,TGTGCCAGTAGTATGGGAGGGGTTCAGCCCCAGCATTTT
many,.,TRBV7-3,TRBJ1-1,CASSLTDARVTEAFF,TGTGCCAGCAGCTTAACCGACGCCAGAGTCACTGAAGCTTTCTTT
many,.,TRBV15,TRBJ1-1,CATSAGGGRGMNTEAFF,TGTGCCACCAGCGCGGGCGGGGGTAGGGGAATGAACACTGAAGCTTTCTTT
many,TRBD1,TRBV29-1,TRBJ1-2,CSAGSGQGGYGYTF,TGCAGCGCTGGATCGGGACAGGGGGGTTATGGCTACACCTTC
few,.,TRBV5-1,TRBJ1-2,CASSFLTRDGYTF,TGCGCCAGCAGCTTTCTGACAAGGGATGGCTACACCTTC
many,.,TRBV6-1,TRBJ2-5,CASSTGGLVETQYF,TGTGCCAGCAGTACCGGAGGGCTAGTTGAGACCCAGTACTTC
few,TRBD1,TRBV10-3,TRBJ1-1,CAISESGGGTEAFF,TGTGCCATCAGTGAGTCAGGGGGCGGCACTGAAGCTTTCTTT
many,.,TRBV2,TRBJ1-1,CASSIGKGEAFF,TGTGCCAGCAGTATAGGGAAGGGTGAAGCTTTCTTT
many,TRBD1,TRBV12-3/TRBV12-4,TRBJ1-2,CASSLTGQEYGYTF,TGTGCCAGCAGTTTGACGGGACAGGAGTATGGCTACACCTTC
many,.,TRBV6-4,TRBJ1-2,CASTPLPGNSGLPYGYTF,TGTGCCAGCACCCCGCTGCCCGGGAACTCAGGCCTACCTTATGGCTACACCTTC
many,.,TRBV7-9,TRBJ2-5,CASSGASRQETQYF,TGTGCCAGCTCAGGGGCAAGCAGGCAAGAGACCCAGTACTTC
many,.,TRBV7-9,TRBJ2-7,CASSLTGAKYEQYF,TGTGCCAGCAGCTTAACGGGGGCGAAGTACGAGCAGTACTTC
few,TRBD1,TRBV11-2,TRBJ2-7,CASSAPGQETEQYF,TGTGCCAGCAGCGCGCCGGGACAGGAGACCGAGCAGTACTTC
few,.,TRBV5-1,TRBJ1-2,CASSLDPAGDGYTF,TGCGCCAGCAGCTTGGATCCCGCGGGGGATGGCTACACCTTC
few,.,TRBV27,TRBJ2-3,CASSLGGARDTQYF,TGTGCCAGCAGTTTAGGGGGGGCAAGAGATACGCAGTATTTT
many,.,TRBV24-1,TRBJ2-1,CATSDSRGQGNNEQFF,TGTGCCACCAGTGATTCTCGAGGGCAGGGCAACAATGAGCAGTTCTTC
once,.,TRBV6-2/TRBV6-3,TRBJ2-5,CASSSFETQYF,TGTGCCAGCAGCTCCTTTGAGACCCAGTACTTC
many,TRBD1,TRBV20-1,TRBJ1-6,CSATSRTGENSPLHF,TGCAGTGCTACGTCAAGGACAGGGGAAAATTCACCCCTCCACTTT
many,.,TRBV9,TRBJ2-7,CASSVRGGGSYEQYF,TGTGCCAGCAGCGTGAGGGGGGGCGGCTCCTACGAGCAGTACTTC
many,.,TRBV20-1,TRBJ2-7,CSAREALSSYEQYF,TGCAGTGCTAGAGAGGCACTGAGCTCCTACGAGCAGTACTTC
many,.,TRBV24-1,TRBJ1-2,CATREGNRRGYTF,TGTGCCACCCGGGAAGGCAACCGTCGCGGCTACACCTTC
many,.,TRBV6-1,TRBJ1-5,CASSETPSSPRDTQHF,TGTGCCAGCAGTGAAACCCCCTCCAGCCCACGCGATACGCAGCATTTT